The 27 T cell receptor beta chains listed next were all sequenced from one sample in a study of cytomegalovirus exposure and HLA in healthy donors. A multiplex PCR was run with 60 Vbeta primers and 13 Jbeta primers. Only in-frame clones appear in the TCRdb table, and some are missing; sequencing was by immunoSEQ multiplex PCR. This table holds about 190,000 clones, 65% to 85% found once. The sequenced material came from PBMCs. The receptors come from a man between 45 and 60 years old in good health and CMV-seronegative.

The CDR3 DNA reads TGCGCCAGCAGCTTGGAGGCAGGGCGACAGCCCCAGCATTTT. It is translated as CASSLEAGRQPQHF. The chain uses TRBV5-1 and TRBJ1-5; D perhaps matches TRBD1 (5 bases). V lost 0 bases and J 7 bases, leaving 11 bases between the germline ends. CDR1 and CDR2 (germline): SGHRS, YFSETQ. The CDR3 covers 14 residues.

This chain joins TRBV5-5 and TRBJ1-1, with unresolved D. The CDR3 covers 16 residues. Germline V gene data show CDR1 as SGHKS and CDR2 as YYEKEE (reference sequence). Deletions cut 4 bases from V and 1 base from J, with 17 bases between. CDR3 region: CASSLSEARRNTEAFF. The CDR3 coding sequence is TGTGCCAGCAGCCTCTCGGAGGCCCGAAGGAACACTGAAGCTTTCTTT.

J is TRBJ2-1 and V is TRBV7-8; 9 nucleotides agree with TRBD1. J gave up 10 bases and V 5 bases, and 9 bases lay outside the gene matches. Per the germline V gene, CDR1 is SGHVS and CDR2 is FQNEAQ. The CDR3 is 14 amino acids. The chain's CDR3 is CASSALQGAGEQFF. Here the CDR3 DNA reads TGTGCCAGCAGCGCGCTACAGGGGGCTGGGGAGCAGTTCTTC.

CDR3 coding DNA: TGTGCCAGCAGTTACGACGCGGGGAGAGGGGAGCTGTTTTTT. Translated, it gives CASSYDAGRGELFF. The chain combines TRBV6-5 with TRBJ2-2, with D possibly TRBD2 on 6 matching bases. This CDR3 is 14 amino acids long. Trimming cost V 2 bases and J 8 bases, with 12 bases left between them. Germline assignment: CDR1 MNHEY and CDR2 SVGAGI.

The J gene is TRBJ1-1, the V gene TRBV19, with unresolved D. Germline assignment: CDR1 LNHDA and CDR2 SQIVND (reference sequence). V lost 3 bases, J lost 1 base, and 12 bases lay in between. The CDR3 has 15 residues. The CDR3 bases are TGTGCCAGTAGTATTTGGGAGAAACGGAACACTGAAGCTTTCTTT. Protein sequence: CASSIWEKRNTEAFF.

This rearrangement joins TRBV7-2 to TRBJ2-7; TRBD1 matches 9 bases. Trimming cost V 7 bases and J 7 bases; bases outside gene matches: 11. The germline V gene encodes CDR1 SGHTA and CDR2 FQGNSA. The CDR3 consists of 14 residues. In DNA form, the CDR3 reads TGTGCCAGCACCTCACGGACAGGGGCCGGAGAGCAGTACTTC. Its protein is CASTSRTGAGEQYF.

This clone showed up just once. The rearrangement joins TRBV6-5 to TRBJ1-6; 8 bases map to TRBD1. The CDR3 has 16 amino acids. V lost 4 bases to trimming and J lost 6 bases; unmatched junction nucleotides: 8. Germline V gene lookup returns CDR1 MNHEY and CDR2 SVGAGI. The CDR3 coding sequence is TGTGCCAGCAGTTTGAGGACAGGGTTCGTTAATTCACCCCTCCACTTT. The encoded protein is CASSLRTGFVNSPLHF.

The CDR3: CASTPSGLGIEQYF. The CDR3 DNA reads TGTGCCAGCACCCCTAGCGGGTTGGGAATCGAGCAGTACTTC. V and J are TRBV21-1 and TRBJ2-7; TRBD2 was called by the table and not checked on the DNA. TRBV21-1 is deemed a pseudogene. CDR3 length equals 14 residues.

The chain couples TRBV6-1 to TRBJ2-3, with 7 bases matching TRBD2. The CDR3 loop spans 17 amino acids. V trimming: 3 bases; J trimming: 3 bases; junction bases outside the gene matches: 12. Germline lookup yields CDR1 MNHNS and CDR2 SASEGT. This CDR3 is CASSDRRGGGVTDTQYF. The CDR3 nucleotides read TGTGCCAGCAGTGATCGGCGGGGCGGGGGTGTTACAGATACGCAGTATTTT.

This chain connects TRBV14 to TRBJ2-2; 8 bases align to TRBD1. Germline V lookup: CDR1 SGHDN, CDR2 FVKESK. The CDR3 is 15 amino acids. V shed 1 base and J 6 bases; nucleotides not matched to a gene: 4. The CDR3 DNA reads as TGTGCCAGCAGCCAAGTCACAGGGGGGCCCGGGGAGCTGTTTTTT. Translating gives CASSQVTGGPGELFF.

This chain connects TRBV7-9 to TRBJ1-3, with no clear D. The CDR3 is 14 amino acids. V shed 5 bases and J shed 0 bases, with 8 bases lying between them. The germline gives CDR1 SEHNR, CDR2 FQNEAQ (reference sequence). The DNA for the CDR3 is TGTGCCAGCAGCCCCTCGAGCTCTGGAAACACCATATATTTT. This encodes CASSPSSSGNTIYF.

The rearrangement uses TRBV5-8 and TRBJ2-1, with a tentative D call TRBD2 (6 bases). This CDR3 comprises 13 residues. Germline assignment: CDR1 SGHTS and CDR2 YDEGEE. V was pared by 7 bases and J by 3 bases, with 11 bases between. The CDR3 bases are TGTGCCAGCGAGCTCGGGGGCTACAATGAGCAGTTCTTC. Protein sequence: CASELGGYNEQFF.

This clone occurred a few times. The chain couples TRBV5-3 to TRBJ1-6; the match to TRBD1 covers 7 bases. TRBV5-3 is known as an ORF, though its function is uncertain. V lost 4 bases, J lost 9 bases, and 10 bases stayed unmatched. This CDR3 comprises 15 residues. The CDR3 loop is CARSMTGTSGSPLHF. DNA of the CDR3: TGTGCCAGAAGCATGACAGGGACATCGGGTTCACCCCTCCACTTT.

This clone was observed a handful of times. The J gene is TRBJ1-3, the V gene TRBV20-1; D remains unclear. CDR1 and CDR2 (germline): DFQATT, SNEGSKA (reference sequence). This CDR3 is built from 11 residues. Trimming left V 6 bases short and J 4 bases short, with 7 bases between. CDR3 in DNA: TGCAGTGCCCGTGGCGGAAACACCATATATTTT. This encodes CSARGGNTIYF.

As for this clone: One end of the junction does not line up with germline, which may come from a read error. The CDR3 loop is CSSSLDGSGETQYF. CDR3 in DNA: TGTTCCAGCAGCTTAGACGGGTCGGGGGAGACCCAGTACTTC. The chain recombines TRBV7-9 with TRBJ2-5; tentatively, D is TRBD2 (5 bases). The CDR3 contains 14 residues. CDR1 is SEHNR and CDR2 is FQNEAQ in the germline V gene (reference sequence). The full variable domain, with the rest looked up from reference TRBV7-9 and TRBJ2-5, is DTGVSQNPRHKITKRGQNVTFRCDPISEHNRLYWYRQTLGQGPEFLTYFQNEAQLEKSRLLSDRFSAERPKGSFSTLEIQRTEQGDSAMYLCSSSLDGSGETQYFGPGTRLLVL.

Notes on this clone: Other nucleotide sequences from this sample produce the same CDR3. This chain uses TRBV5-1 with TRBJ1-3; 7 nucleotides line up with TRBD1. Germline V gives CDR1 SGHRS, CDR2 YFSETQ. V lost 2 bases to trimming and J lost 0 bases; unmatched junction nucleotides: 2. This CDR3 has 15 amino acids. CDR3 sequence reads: CASSLQGSSGNTIYF. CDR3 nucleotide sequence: TGCGCCAGCAGCTTACAGGGGAGCTCTGGAAACACCATATATTTT.

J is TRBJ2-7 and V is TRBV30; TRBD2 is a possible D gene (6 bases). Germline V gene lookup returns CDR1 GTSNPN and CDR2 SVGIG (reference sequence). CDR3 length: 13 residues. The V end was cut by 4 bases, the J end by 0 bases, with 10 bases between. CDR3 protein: CAWNLGGSYEQYF. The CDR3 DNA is TGTGCCTGGAATCTGGGGGGCTCCTACGAGCAGTACTTC.

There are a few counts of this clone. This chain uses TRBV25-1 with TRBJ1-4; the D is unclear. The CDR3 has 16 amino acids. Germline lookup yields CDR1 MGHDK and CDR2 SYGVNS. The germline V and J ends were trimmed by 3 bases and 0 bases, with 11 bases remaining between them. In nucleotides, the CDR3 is TGTGCCAGCAGTGAGAGTCTGCGGGCAACTAATGAAAAACTGTTTTTT. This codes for CASSESLRATNEKLFF.

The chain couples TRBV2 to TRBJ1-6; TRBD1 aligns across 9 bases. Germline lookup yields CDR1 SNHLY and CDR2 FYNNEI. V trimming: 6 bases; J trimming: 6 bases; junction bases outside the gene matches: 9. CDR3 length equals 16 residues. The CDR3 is CASRATGTGFNSPLHF. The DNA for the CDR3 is TGTGCCAGCAGGGCAACCGGGACAGGGTTTAATTCACCCCTCCACTTT.

The chain's CDR3 is CASSEVKDSISREPQHF. The CDR3 DNA reads TGTGCCAGCAGTGAAGTGAAGGACAGCATAAGCCGGGAGCCCCAGCATTTT. V and J are TRBV6-1 and TRBJ1-5, with a tentative D call TRBD1 (6 bases). The ends were cut back, 1 base at V and 8 bases at J, with 21 bases in the middle. This CDR3 region has 17 residues. CDR1 MNHNS and CDR2 SASEGT come from the germline V gene.

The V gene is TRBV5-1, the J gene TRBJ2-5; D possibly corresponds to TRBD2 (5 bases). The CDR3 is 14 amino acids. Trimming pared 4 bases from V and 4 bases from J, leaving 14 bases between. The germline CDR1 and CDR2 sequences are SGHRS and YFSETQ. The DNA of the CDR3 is TGCGCCAGCAGCGCTGGAGGAACGCCAGAGACCCAGTACTTC. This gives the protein CASSAGGTPETQYF.

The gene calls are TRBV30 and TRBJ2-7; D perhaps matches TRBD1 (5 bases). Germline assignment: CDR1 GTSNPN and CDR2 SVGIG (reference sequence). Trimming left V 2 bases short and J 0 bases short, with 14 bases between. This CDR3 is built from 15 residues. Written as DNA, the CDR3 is TGTGCCTGGAGTCTATCAGGGTCTAGCTCCTACGAGCAGTACTTC. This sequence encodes CAWSLSGSSSYEQYF. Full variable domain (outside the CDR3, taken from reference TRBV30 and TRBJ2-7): SQTIHQWPATLVQPVGSPLSLECTVEGTSNPNLYWYRQAAGRGLQLLFYSVGIGQISSEVPQNLSASRPQDRQFILSSKKLLLSDSGFYLCAWSLSGSSSYEQYFGPGTRLTVT.

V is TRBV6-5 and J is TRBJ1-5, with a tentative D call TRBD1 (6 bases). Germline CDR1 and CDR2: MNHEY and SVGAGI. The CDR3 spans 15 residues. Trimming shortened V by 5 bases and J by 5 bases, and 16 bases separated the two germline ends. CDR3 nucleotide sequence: TGTGCCAGCAGTCTCACTTCAGGGGTGGATCAGCCCCAGCATTTT. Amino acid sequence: CASSLTSGVDQPQHF.

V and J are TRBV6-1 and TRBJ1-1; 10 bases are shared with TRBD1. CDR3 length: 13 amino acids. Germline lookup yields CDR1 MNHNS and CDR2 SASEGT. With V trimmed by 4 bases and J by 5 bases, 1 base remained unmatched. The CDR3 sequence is CASSGQGATEAFF. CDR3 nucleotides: TGTGCCAGCAGTGGACAGGGGGCAACTGAAGCTTTCTTT.

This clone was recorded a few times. CDR3 sequence reads: CASTGTQGVNQPQHF. The CDR3 nucleotides read TGTGCCAGCACTGGGACCCAGGGGGTCAATCAGCCCCAGCATTTT. The chain uses TRBV6-6 and TRBJ1-5; 7 nucleotides match TRBD1. Germline V gene sequence: CDR1 MNHNY, CDR2 SVGAGI (reference sequence). The CDR3 is 15 amino acids. V lost 7 bases to trimming and J lost 3 bases; unmatched junction nucleotides: 9.

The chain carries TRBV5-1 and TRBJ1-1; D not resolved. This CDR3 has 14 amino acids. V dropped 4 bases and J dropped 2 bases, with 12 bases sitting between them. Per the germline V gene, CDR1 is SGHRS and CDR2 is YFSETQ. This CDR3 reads CASSPAGRNTEAFF. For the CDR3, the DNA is TGCGCCAGCAGCCCCGCAGGTAGAAACACTGAAGCTTTCTTT.

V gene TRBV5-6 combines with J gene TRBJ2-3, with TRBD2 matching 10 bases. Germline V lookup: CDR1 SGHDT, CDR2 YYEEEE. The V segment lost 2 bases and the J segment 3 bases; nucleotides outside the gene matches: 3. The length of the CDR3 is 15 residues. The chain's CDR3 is CASSFLAGATDTQYF. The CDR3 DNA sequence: TGTGCCAGCAGCTTTCTAGCGGGGGCTACAGATACGCAGTATTTT.